The present T cell receptor beta chain was sequenced within a study of long-term antiretroviral therapy in people with HIV. Broader study findings: Despite increasing after ART, diversity remained lower than that of transplant donor controls.

Survey-level resolution applied to immunoSEQ assay v3.0. The data were produced by immunoSEQ multiplex PCR, yet TCRdb's version contains in-frame clones alone and is incomplete. The sample yields tens of thousands of clones, about 96% seen once. The CDR3 consists of 15 residues. Germline V gene lookup returns CDR1 SGHTA and CDR2 FQGNSA. Between the trimmed V and J ends, which lost 2 bases and 1 base, there was a span of 11 bases. Concerning this clone: No antigen is known for it.

The rearrangement joins TRBV7-2 to TRBJ1-1; possibly TRBD1 for D (6 bases). The sequence was obtained from a woman aged 45-59 years with HIV. The sample was unsorted PBMCs, taken 3.7 years after starting antiretroviral therapy. The CDR3 bases are TGTGCCAGCAGCTTAAGACAGGCAGCGAACACTGAAGCTTTCTTT. Amino acid sequence: CASSLRQAANTEAFF.